Described below is a single T cell receptor beta chain sequence and its context. What it binds is unknown. The data derive from a study of T-cell memory formation after mild COVID-19. A 5'RACE reaction primed in the constant segment made cDNA libraries of TCR alpha and TCR beta, and these carried sample barcodes and UMIs. Using its own MiXCR run on the 5' RACE reads, TCRdb lists one record per CDR3 protein. This sample has almost 550,000 distinct CDR3 sequences, with roughly 22% found just once. Findings and limits, study-wide: Clones that contracted from day 15 to 85 had balanced CD4/CD8; later expanders were CD4+ biased.

J lost 2 bases, V lost 4 bases, and 5 bases had no gene match. This CDR3 has 16 residues. Per germline, CDR1 SGHTA and CDR2 FQGNSA. The material sequenced was PBMCs or a T cell subset sorted from them (not recorded which). The genes are TRBV7-2 and TRBJ2-1; 10 nucleotides match TRBD2. The receptor comes from an adult woman who had mild COVID-19 (a few samples of this study predate the infection). Cell type and time point are not known. The CDR3 sequence is CASSSQAGGTYNEQFF. CDR3 bases: TGTGCCAGCAGCTCACAAGCGGGGGGGACCTACAATGAGCAGTTCTTC.